The 8 T cell receptor beta chains listed next were all sequenced from one sample in a study of T cell repertoires in aging, cancer and after chemotherapy. A mixed TRB-A/B primer pool amplified rearranged TRB by multiplex touch-down PCR. Each CDR3 protein is one row after TCRdb ran MiXCR on the multiplex PCR reads. Among 920 or so distinct CDR3 sequences listed, 60% were seen once. Peripheral blood genomic DNA, not sorted cells or RNA, was the template. The sequencing input was blood. These receptors all stem from a human donor with a solid tumor.

V and J are TRBV24-1 and TRBJ2-1, with 8 bases aligning to TRBD1. CDR3 size: 17 residues. The V segment lost 1 base and the J segment 1 base; nucleotides outside the gene matches: 5. CDR1 is KGHDR, CDR2 SFDVKD, per germline. CDR3 region: CATSDFVTGDSYNEQFF. CDR3 in DNA: TGTGCCACCAGTGATTTCGTGACAGGGGATTCCTACAATGAGCAGTTCTTC.

This chain uses TRBV11-2 with TRBJ2-7; D may be TRBD2 (5 bases). V lost 5 bases and J 0 bases, leaving 11 bases between the germline ends. CDR1 and CDR2 from the germline V gene are SGHAT and FQNNGV. This CDR3 has 14 amino acids. In DNA, the CDR3 is TGTGCCAGCAGCCCCCATGCGGGCTCCTACGAGCAGTACTTC. This translates into CASSPHAGSYEQYF.

The J gene is TRBJ2-1, the V gene TRBV6-1; D may correspond to TRBD1 or TRBD2 (5 bases each). With 7 bases removed from V and 4 bases from J, the gap between germline ends came to 17 bases. Germline values: CDR1 MNHNS, CDR2 SASEGT. The CDR3 runs to 15 residues. This CDR3 is CASNDIGTQYNEQFF. The CDR3 coding sequence is TGTGCCAGCAACGATATCGGGACCCAATACAATGAGCAGTTCTTC.

This clonotype was detected a few times. This rearrangement joins TRBV29-1 to TRBJ2-7; 10 nucleotides agree with TRBD2. Germline lookup yields CDR1 SQVTM and CDR2 ANQGSEA. This CDR3 has 14 amino acids. The V and J ends lost 3 bases and 3 bases, in that order; junction bases with no gene match: 5. The CDR3 DNA reads as TGCAGCGTTGAGGTAGCGGGGGGTTTCTACGAGCAGTACTTC. Encoded protein: CSVEVAGGFYEQYF.

The rearrangement links TRBV27 to TRBJ2-7; the match to TRBD1 covers 9 bases. CDR1 is MNHEY and CDR2 is SMNVEV in the germline V gene (reference sequence). The J segment lost 1 base and the V segment lost 4 bases, leaving 8 bases of the junction unmatched. CDR3 length: 16 residues. This CDR3 is CASSSGTGPTSYEQYF. DNA of the CDR3: TGTGCCAGCAGTTCCGGGACAGGGCCCACTTCCTACGAGCAGTACTTC.

The V gene is TRBV6-5, the J gene TRBJ1-4, with D possibly matching TRBD1 (5 bases). Germline loops: CDR1 MNHEY, CDR2 SVGAGI. V gave up 6 bases and J gave up 8 bases, with 13 bases separating them. The CDR3 has 13 residues. The CDR3 DNA reads TGTGCCAGCAGCAGGGTGGGTGGGGAAAAACTGTTTTTT. As protein: CASSRVGGEKLFF.

The table lists this clonotype with a few counts. The genes are TRBV30 and TRBJ1-5; tentative D call: TRBD1 (6 bases). Germline V lookup: CDR1 GTSNPN, CDR2 SVGIG (reference sequence). CDR3 length: 15 amino acids. Trimming shortened V by 2 bases and J by 5 bases, and 16 bases separated the two germline ends. The CDR3 DNA reads as TGTGCCTGGAGTAAGGGGGGCCAGCCCCATCAGCCCCAGCATTTT. Its translation: CAWSKGGQPHQPQHF.

The chain carries TRBV7-6 and TRBJ2-7; D ambiguous. Germline values: CDR1 SGHVS, CDR2 FNYEAQ. Trimming took off 6 bases at V and 0 bases at J, with 6 bases between the two ends. This CDR3 spans 12 amino acids. In DNA form, the CDR3 reads TGTGCCAGCAGGGGGATCTCCTACGAGCAGTACTTC. This encodes CASRGISYEQYF.